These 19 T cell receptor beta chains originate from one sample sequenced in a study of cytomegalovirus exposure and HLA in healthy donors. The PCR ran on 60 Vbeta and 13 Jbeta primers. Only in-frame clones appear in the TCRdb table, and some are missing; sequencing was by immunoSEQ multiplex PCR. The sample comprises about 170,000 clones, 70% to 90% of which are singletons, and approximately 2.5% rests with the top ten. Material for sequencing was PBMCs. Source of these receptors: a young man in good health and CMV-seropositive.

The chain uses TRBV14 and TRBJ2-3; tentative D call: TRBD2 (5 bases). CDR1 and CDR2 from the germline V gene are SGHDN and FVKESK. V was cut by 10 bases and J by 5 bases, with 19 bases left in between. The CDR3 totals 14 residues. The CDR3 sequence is CAKMEATCGDTQYF. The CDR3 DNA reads TGTGCCAAGATGGAGGCCACCTGTGGAGATACGCAGTATTTT.

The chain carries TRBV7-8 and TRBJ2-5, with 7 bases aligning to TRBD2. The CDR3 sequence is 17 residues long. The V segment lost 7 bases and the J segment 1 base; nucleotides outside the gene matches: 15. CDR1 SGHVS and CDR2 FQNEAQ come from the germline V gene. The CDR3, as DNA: TGTGCCAGCACGGGGGACGGGGGGTCAGCGATCCAAGAGACCCAGTACTTC. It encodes CASTGDGGSAIQETQYF.

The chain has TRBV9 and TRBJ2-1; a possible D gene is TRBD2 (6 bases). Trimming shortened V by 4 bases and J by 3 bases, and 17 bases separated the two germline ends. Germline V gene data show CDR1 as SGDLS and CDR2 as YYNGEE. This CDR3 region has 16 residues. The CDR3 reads CASSPPGSGFYNEQFF. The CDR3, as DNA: TGTGCCAGCAGCCCCCCGGGTAGCGGATTCTACAATGAGCAGTTCTTC.

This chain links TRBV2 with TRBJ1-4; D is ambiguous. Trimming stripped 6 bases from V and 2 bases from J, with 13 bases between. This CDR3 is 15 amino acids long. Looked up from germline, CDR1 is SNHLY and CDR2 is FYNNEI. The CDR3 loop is CASSGFGFTNEKLFF. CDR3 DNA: TGTGCCAGCAGCGGGTTTGGGTTCACTAATGAAAAACTGTTTTTT.

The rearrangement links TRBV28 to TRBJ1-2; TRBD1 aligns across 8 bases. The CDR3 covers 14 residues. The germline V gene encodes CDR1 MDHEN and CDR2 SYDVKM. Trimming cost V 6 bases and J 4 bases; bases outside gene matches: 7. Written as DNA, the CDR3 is TGTGCCAGCAGCCTCACTACAGGGGGCTATGGCTACACCTTC. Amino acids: CASSLTTGGYGYTF.

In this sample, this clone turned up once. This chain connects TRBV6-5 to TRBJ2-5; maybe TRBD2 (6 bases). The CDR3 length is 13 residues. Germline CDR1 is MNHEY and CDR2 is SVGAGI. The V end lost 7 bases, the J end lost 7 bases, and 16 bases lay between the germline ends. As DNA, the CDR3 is TGTGCCAGCACCTTCGGGGGTCTCGGGACCCAGTACTTC. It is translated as CASTFGGLGTQYF.

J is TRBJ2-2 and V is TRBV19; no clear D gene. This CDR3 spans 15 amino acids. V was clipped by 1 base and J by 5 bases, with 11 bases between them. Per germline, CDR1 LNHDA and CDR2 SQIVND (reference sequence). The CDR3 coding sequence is TGTGCCAGTAGTATAGCCGCAACAAGTACCGGGGAGCTGTTTTTT. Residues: CASSIAATSTGELFF.

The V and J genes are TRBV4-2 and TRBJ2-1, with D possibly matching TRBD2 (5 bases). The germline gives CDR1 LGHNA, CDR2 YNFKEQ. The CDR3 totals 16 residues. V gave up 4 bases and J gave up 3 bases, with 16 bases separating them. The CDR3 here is CASSPNGAENYNEQFF. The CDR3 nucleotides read TGTGCCAGCAGCCCCAACGGAGCGGAGAACTACAATGAGCAGTTCTTC.

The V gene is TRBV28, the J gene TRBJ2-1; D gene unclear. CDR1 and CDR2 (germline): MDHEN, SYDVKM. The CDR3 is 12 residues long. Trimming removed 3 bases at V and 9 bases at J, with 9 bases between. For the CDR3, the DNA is TGTGCCAGCAGTTTTTCACCCGGTGAGCAGTTCTTC. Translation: CASSFSPGEQFF.

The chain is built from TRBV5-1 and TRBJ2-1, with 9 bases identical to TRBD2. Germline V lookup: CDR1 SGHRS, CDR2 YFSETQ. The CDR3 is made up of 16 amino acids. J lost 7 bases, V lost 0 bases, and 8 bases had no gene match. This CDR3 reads CASSLAWSGGLNEQFF. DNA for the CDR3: TGCGCCAGCAGCTTGGCCTGGAGCGGGGGGTTGAATGAGCAGTTCTTC.

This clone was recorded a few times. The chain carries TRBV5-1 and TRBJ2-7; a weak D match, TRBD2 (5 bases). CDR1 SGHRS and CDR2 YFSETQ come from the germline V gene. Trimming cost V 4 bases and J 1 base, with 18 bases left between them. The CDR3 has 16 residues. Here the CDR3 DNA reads TGCGCCAGCAGCCTAAGGAACAGCACTAGATCCTACGAGCAGTACTTC. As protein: CASSLRNSTRSYEQYF.

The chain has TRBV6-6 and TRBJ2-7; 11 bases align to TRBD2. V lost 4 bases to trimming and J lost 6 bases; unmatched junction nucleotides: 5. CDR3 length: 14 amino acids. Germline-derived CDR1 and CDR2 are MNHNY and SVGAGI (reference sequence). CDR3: CASSLLAGVAEQYV. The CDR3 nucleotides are TGTGCCAGCAGTTTACTAGCGGGAGTCGCCGAGCAGTACGTC.

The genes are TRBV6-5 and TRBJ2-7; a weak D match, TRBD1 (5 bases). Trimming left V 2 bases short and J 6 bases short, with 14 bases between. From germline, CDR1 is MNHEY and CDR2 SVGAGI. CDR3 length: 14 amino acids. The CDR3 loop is CASSYDSVSTEQYV. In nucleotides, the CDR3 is TGTGCCAGCAGTTACGACAGTGTGAGTACCGAGCAGTACGTC.

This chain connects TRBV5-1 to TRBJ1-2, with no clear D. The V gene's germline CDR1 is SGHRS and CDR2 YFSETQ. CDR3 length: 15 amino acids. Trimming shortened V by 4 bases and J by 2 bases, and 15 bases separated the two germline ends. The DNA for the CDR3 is TGCGCCAGCAGCCCGAGCCCGGGTCCCAACTATGGCTACACCTTC. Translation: CASSPSPGPNYGYTF.

The CDR3 sequence: CASSLPAGQGMNEQFF. CDR3 nucleotide sequence: TGTGCCAGCAGCCTACCCGCGGGACAGGGGATGAATGAGCAGTTCTTC. The rearrangement uses TRBV5-4 and TRBJ2-1, with 10 bases fitting TRBD1. Germline-derived CDR1 and CDR2 are SGHNT and YYREEE (reference sequence). The CDR3 sequence is 16 residues long. The junction had 11 bases not matched to a gene; V was cut back by 4 bases and J by 7 bases.

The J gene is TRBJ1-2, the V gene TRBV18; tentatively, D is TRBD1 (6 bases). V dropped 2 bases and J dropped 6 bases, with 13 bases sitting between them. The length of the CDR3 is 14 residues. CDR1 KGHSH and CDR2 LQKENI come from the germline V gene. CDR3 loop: CASSPSQGYDGYTF. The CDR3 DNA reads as TGTGCCAGCTCACCATCACAGGGATACGATGGCTACACCTTC. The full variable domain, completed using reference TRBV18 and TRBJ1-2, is NAGVMQNPRHLVRRRGQEARLRCSPMKGHSHVYWYRQLPEEGLKFMVYLQKENIIDESGMPKERFSAEFPKEGPSILRIQQVVRGDSAAYFCASSPSQGYDGYTFGSGTRLTVV.

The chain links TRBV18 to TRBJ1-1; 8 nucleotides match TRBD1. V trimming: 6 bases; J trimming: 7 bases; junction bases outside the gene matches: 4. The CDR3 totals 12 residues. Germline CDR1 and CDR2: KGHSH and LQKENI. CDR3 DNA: TGTGCCAGCTCCCGGACAGGGATTGAAGCTTTCTTT. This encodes CASSRTGIEAFF.

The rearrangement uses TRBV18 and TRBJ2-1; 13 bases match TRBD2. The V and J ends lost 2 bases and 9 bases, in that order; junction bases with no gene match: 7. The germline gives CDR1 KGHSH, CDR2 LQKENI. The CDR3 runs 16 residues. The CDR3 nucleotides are TGTGCCAGCTCACCAGAAGCGGGACTAGCGGGATCTGAGCAGTTCTTC. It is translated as CASSPEAGLAGSEQFF. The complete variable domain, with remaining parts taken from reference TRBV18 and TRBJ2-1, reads NAGVMQNPRHLVRRRGQEARLRCSPMKGHSHVYWYRQLPEEGLKFMVYLQKENIIDESGMPKERFSAEFPKEGPSILRIQQVVRGDSAAYFCASSPEAGLAGSEQFFGPGTRLTVL.

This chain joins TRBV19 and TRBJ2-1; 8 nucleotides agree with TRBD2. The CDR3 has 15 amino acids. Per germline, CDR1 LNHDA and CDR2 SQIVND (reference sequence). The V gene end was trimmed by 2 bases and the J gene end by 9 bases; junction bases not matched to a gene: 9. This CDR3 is CASSIWREALIEQFF. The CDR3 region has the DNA TGTGCCAGTAGTATATGGCGGGAGGCCCTCATTGAGCAGTTCTTC.